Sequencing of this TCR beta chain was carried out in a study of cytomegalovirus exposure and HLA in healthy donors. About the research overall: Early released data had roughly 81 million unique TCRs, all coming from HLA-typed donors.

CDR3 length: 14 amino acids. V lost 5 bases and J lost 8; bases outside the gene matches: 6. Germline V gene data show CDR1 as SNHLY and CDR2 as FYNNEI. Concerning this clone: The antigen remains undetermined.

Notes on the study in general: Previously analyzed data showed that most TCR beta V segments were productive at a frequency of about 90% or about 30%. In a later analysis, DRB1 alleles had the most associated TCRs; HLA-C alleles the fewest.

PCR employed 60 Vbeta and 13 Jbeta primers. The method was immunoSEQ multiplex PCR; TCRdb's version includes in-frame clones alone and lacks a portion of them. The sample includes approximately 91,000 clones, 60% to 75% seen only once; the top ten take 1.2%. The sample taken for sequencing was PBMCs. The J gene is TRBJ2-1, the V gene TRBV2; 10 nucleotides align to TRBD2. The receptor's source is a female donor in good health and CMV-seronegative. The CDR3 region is CASSLQREGHEQFF. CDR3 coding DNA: TGTGCCAGCAGTCTCCAGCGGGAGGGCCATGAGCAGTTCTTC.